This TCR beta chain was retrieved from a study of blood T cell repertoires in COVID-19. Study context: Material from acute and convalescent COVID-19 was sourced from the United States, Italy and Spain. PBMCs, B-cell-depleted T cells, or T cells were the source of the cDNA or gDNA that made up the material.

This clone was observed once. Only in-frame clones appear in the TCRdb table, and some are missing; sequencing was by immunoSEQ multiplex PCR. The profile shows around 77,000 clones, around three quarters of them singletons. The CDR3 loop spans 16 amino acids. V gave up 6 bases and J gave up 8 bases; unmatched junction bases: 15. Germline CDR1 MNHEY, CDR2 SVGEGT. V is TRBV6-2 or TRBV6-3 and J is TRBJ1-2; 10 positions match TRBD1. Sequencing used peripheral blood. The TCR originated in a woman of 80 years or more with active or convalescent COVID-19. CDR3 DNA: TGTGCCAGCAGCACCGGGACAGGGGCTCTGGCCCGAGGCTACACCTTC. This gives the protein CASSTGTGALARGYTF.